These T cell receptor beta chains were read from a single sample in a study of early T cells in non-severe SARS-CoV-2 infection. One entry per CDR3 protein results from TCRdb running MiXCR on the 5' RACE reads. In the table there are roughly 70,000 distinct CDR3 sequences, 20% of which are singletons. Material: whole blood, obtained at baseline. These receptors were taken from an adult who was a healthcare worker with PCR-confirmed SARS-CoV-2 infection or an uninfected control (not recorded which). CDR3s include the opening cysteine and the closing phenylalanine or tryptophan. The order of the fields is CDR3 protein, V gene.

cdr3_aa: CASSLLGKGRNNSPLHF; v_call: TRBV5-1
cdr3_aa: CASSPQQGGQTTYGYTF; v_call: TRBV18
cdr3_aa: CASSLDPSGEETQYF; v_call: TRBV9
cdr3_aa: CASSQDMLVNTQYF; v_call: TRBV4-1
cdr3_aa: CASSWTEYQETQYF; v_call: TRBV12-3/TRBV12-4
cdr3_aa: CASSLGAYEQYF; v_call: TRBV12-3/TRBV12-4
cdr3_aa: CASSFGFTGELFF; v_call: TRBV27
cdr3_aa: CASSAGLIYGYTF; v_call: TRBV9
cdr3_aa: CASSDRTDTQYF; v_call: TRBV7-2
cdr3_aa: CASSPRLAVVTDTQYF; v_call: TRBV3-1
cdr3_aa: CASSLDSTDTQYF; v_call: TRBV2
cdr3_aa: CASSVSAAGGPRDTQYF; v_call: TRBV9
cdr3_aa: CSARERGAYGYTF; v_call: TRBV20-1
cdr3_aa: CSARDLAGGVDTQYF; v_call: TRBV20-1
cdr3_aa: CSARPRQGAVYNEQFF; v_call: TRBV20-1
cdr3_aa: CASSTGQRNYGYTF; v_call: TRBV19
cdr3_aa: CASSLSFSSYEQYF; v_call: TRBV27
cdr3_aa: CSASGAVNQPQHF; v_call: TRBV20-1
cdr3_aa: CASSLPGGPEAFF; v_call: TRBV5-1
cdr3_aa: CSVELYGELFF; v_call: TRBV29-1
cdr3_aa: CASSLNSAGPQETQYF; v_call: TRBV7-9
cdr3_aa: CASSYSRAQETQYF; v_call: TRBV6-2/TRBV6-3
cdr3_aa: CASSVVAGNSPLHF; v_call: TRBV9
cdr3_aa: CASSSGTGSSPLHF; v_call: TRBV7-6
cdr3_aa: CATRSHLAEVTGELFF; v_call: TRBV15
cdr3_aa: CASRSTGSGKNIQYF; v_call: TRBV27
cdr3_aa: CASSYKPGQDSYNEQFF; v_call: TRBV7-3
cdr3_aa: CASSLQVMKTQYF; v_call: TRBV3-1
cdr3_aa: CASSSGAGGADTQYF; v_call: TRBV6-4
cdr3_aa: CASSSISGTGGTDTQYF; v_call: TRBV7-9
cdr3_aa: CASSLDRPTNEKLFF; v_call: TRBV7-9
cdr3_aa: CASMELAGGTGEPFF; v_call: TRBV5-1
cdr3_aa: CASRSDRSYEQYF; v_call: TRBV3-1
cdr3_aa: CASRPTGFTNTGELFF; v_call: TRBV2
cdr3_aa: CASSEYRTTNEKLFF; v_call: TRBV25-1
cdr3_aa: CASSRQGPLEQYF; v_call: TRBV7-2
cdr3_aa: CASSGVTEAFF; v_call: TRBV18
cdr3_aa: CASSLAPGLNTEAFF; v_call: TRBV5-1
cdr3_aa: CASSWAGGLDTQYF; v_call: TRBV19
cdr3_aa: CASSLFGDTNNSPLHF; v_call: TRBV12-3/TRBV12-4
cdr3_aa: CSASDEQFF; v_call: TRBV20-1
cdr3_aa: CASGKGSSYNEQFF; v_call: TRBV12-5
cdr3_aa: CASILDSYYGYTF; v_call: TRBV25-1
cdr3_aa: CASSSDIPNYGYTF; v_call: TRBV7-9
cdr3_aa: CASSLADREVYIQYF; v_call: TRBV5-1
cdr3_aa: CSVAPGTTEYGYTF; v_call: TRBV29-1